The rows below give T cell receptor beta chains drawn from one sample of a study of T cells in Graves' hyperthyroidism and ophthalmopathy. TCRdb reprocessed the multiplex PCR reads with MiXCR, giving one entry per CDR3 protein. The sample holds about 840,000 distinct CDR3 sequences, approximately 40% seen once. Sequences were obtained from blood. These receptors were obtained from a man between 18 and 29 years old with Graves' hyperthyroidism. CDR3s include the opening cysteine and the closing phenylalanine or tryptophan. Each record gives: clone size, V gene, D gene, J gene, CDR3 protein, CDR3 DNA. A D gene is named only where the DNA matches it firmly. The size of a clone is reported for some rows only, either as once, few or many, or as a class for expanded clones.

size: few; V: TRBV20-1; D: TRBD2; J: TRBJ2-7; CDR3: CSARDIQLAGTYEQYF; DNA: TGCAGTGCTAGAGATATTCAACTAGCGGGAACCTACGAGCAGTACTTC
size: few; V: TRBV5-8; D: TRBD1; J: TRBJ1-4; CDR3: CASSQGTGDEKLFF; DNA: TGTGCCAGCAGCCAAGGGACAGGGGATGAAAAACTGTTTTTT
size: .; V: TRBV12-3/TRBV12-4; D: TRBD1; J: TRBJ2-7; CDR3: CASSGPRQGPYEQYF; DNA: TGTGCCAGCAGTGGCCCTAGACAGGGCCCCTACGAGCAGTACTTC
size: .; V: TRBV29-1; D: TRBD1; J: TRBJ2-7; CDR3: CSAQPTGECYEQYF; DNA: TGCAGCGCCCAGCCGACAGGGGAGTGTTACGAGCAGTACTTC
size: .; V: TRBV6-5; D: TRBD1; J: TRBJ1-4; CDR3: CASSRTGGKEKLFF; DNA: TGTGCCAGCAGCCGGACAGGGGGAAAAGAAAAACTGTTTTTT
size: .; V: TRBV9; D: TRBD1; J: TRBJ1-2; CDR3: CASSVGQGFTYGYTF; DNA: TGTGCCAGCAGCGTAGGACAGGGCTTCACGTATGGCTACACCTTC
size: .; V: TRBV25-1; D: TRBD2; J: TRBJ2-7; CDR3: CASSYPMAGGPGEQYF; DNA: TGTGCCAGCAGTTACCCGATGGCGGGGGGGCCGGGTGAGCAGTACTTC
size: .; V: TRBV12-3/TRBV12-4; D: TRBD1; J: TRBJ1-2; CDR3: CASSSPPGQRFYF; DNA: TGTGCCAGCAGCTCCCCTCCGGGACAGAGGTTTTACTTC
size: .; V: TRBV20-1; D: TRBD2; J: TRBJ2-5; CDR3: CSAKVPSGAETQYF; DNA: TGCAGTGCTAAAGTCCCTAGCGGAGCGGAGACCCAGTACTTC
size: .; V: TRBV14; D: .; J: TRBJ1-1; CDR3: CASAVWGYTEAFF; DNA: TGTGCCAGCGCCGTATGGGGGTACACTGAAGCTTTCTTT